Below, 31 T cell receptor beta chains from the same sample are listed, as sequenced in a study of cytomegalovirus exposure and HLA in healthy donors. Use of 60 Vbeta and 13 Jbeta primers characterized the PCR. The table came from immunoSEQ multiplex PCR; TCRdb's copy has only in-frame clones and leaves some out. The table has around 130,000 clones, roughly 77% seen once. Input material: PBMCs. Receptors were obtained from a woman aged 35 to 49 in good health and CMV-seropositive.

The rearrangement joins TRBV5-1 to TRBJ1-5, with no clear D. V lost 2 bases to trimming and J lost 2 bases, with 5 bases between them. Per germline, CDR1 SGHRS and CDR2 YFSETQ. CDR3 length equals 13 residues. The CDR3 loop is CASSFAGNQPQHF. CDR3 in DNA: TGCGCCAGCAGCTTCGCGGGCAATCAGCCCCAGCATTTT. Filled out from reference TRBV5-1 and TRBJ1-5, the complete variable domain reads KAGVTQTPRYLIKTRGQQVTLSCSPISGHRSVSWYQQTPGQGLQFLFEYFSETQRNKGNFPGRFSGRQFSNSRSEMNVSTLELGDSALYLCASSFAGNQPQHFGDGTRLSIL.

The chain recombines TRBV2 with TRBJ1-6; D uncertain. V gave up 1 base and J gave up 9 bases, with 7 bases separating them. The CDR3 covers 13 residues. Germline values: CDR1 SNHLY, CDR2 FYNNEI. In DNA, the CDR3 is TGTGCCAGCAGTGAAGGGGGAGTTTCACCCCTCCACTTT. Translated, it gives CASSEGGVSPLHF.

This chain connects TRBV13 to TRBJ1-1; 7 nucleotides match TRBD1. The CDR3 loop spans 11 amino acids. V lost 2 bases to trimming and J lost 10 bases; unmatched junction nucleotides: 1. CDR1 and CDR2 (germline): PRHDT, FYEKMQ (reference sequence). The CDR3 DNA is TGTGCCAGCAGCTTAAGGGGGCGAGCTTTCTTT. Translated, it gives CASSLRGRAFF.

This chain joins TRBV5-6 and TRBJ2-1; 7 bases align to TRBD2. Per the germline V gene, CDR1 is SGHDT and CDR2 is YYEEEE. This CDR3 is 16 amino acids long. J was trimmed by 3 bases and V by 0 bases; bases with no gene match: 6. The CDR3 loop reads CASSLAGGGYYNEQFF. CDR3 DNA sequence: TGTGCCAGCAGCTTGGCCGGCGGGGGATACTACAATGAGCAGTTCTTC.

This chain connects TRBV29-1 to TRBJ2-7; possible D gene TRBD2, 6 bases. CDR1 is SQVTM and CDR2 is ANQGSEA in the germline V gene. V lost 0 bases to trimming and J lost 3 bases, with 12 bases between them. The CDR3 is 14 residues long. CDR3 nucleotides: TGCAGCGTTGAAGATTCGAGGGGAGGCTACGAGCAGTACTTC. Its protein is CSVEDSRGGYEQYF.

This clone was counted only a few times. The chain has TRBV6-6 and TRBJ1-1; D is perhaps TRBD1 (5 bases). V was cut by 4 bases and J by 1 base, with 13 bases left in between. Germline assignment: CDR1 MNHNY and CDR2 SVGAGI (reference sequence). CDR3 length: 15 amino acids. The DNA of the CDR3 is TGTGCCAGCAGTTCCCTCGACAGCAAGAACACTGAAGCTTTCTTT. This sequence encodes CASSSLDSKNTEAFF.

In its sample, this clone was seen once. The chain couples TRBV28 to TRBJ2-2; 7 nucleotides line up with TRBD1. Germline V lookup: CDR1 MDHEN, CDR2 SYDVKM. The ends lost 8 bases at V and 5 bases at J; junction bases unmatched: 11. There are 15 residues in the CDR3. CDR3 nucleotides: TGTGCCAGCTTCGGTGGCCAGGGGGTGACCGGGGAGCTGTTTTTT. Amino acids: CASFGGQGVTGELFF.

The chain has TRBV6-5 and TRBJ1-3, with D possibly TRBD1 on 5 matching bases. V lost 6 bases to trimming and J lost 1 base, with 13 bases between them. The germline CDR1 and CDR2 sequences are MNHEY and SVGAGI. The CDR3 extends over 15 amino acids. CDR3 sequence: CASRNTQGSGNTIYF. The CDR3, as DNA: TGTGCCAGCAGAAACACCCAGGGATCTGGAAACACCATATATTTT.

V usage is TRBV5-4 and J usage is TRBJ1-4, with D possibly being TRBD1 (5 bases). The CDR3 consists of 14 residues. Deletions cut 3 bases from V and 6 bases from J, with 12 bases between. The germline gives CDR1 SGHNT, CDR2 YYREEE (reference sequence). The CDR3 nucleotides are TGTGCCAGCAGCTCAGGTGGGGCCGATGAAAAACTGTTTTTT. Translation: CASSSGGADEKLFF.

The rearrangement joins TRBV18 to TRBJ2-7, with 10 bases fitting TRBD1. The V gene's germline CDR1 is KGHSH and CDR2 LQKENI. This CDR3 has 16 residues. J was trimmed by 3 bases and V by 2 bases; bases with no gene match: 7. The CDR3 coding sequence is TGTGCCAGCTCACCATTTGGGACAGGGGTCCACTACGAGCAGTACTTC. This codes for CASSPFGTGVHYEQYF.

This sequence joins TRBV5-1 and TRBJ2-7; TRBD1 matches at 8 bases. V was clipped by 5 bases and J by 2 bases; unmatched bases: 9. The CDR3 has 15 residues. Germline V gene lookup returns CDR1 SGHRS and CDR2 YFSETQ. The CDR3, as DNA: TGCGCCAGCAGATTCCTGACAGGGGTGACCTACGAGCAGTACTTC. It specifies CASRFLTGVTYEQYF.

This chain joins TRBV6-5 and TRBJ1-3, with D possibly matching TRBD1 (6 bases). V lost 6 bases and J 1 base, leaving 13 bases between the germline ends. This CDR3 is 15 amino acids long. Germline V gene data show CDR1 as MNHEY and CDR2 as SVGAGI. This chain's CDR3 is CASSSSGVSGNTIYF. The CDR3 DNA reads as TGTGCCAGCAGCTCTTCAGGGGTTTCTGGAAACACCATATATTTT.

The chain couples TRBV9 to TRBJ2-1, with 8 bases that match TRBD2. J lost 3 bases, V lost 0 bases, and 17 bases had no gene match. The CDR3 length is 20 residues. In germline, CDR1 is SGDLS, CDR2 YYNGEE. CDR3 in amino acids: CASSVDPLAVSRLDYNEQFF. The CDR3 DNA is TGTGCCAGCAGCGTAGACCCACTAGCGGTATCACGGTTGGACTACAATGAGCAGTTCTTC. The full variable domain, in which reference TRBV9 and TRBJ2-1 provide the parts outside the CDR3, is DSGVTQTPKHLITATGQRVTLRCSPRSGDLSVYWYQQSLDQGLQFLIQYYNGEERAKGNILERFSAQQFPDLHSELNLSSLELGDSALYFCASSVDPLAVSRLDYNEQFFGPGTRLTVL.

This clone was seen once. Written as DNA, the CDR3 is TGTGCCAGCTCATCCAGGGGAACTGAAGCTTTCTTT. This codes for CASSSRGTEAFF. The rearrangement links TRBV18 to TRBJ1-1, with D possibly being TRBD1 (6 bases). V lost 5 bases to trimming and J lost 5 bases, with 9 bases between them. This CDR3 contains 12 residues. Germline V gene lookup returns CDR1 KGHSH and CDR2 LQKENI.

This chain joins TRBV7-9 and TRBJ2-3; D call uncertain. The V gene's germline CDR1 is SEHNR and CDR2 FQNEAQ (reference sequence). The CDR3 runs 11 residues. Trimming cost V 7 bases and J 3 bases, with 5 bases left between them. CDR3 nucleotides: TGTGCCAGCACGAGGACAGATACGCAGTATTTT. Its translation is CASTRTDTQYF.

The chain carries TRBV27 and TRBJ2-3; 9 bases are shared with TRBD2. The CDR3 runs to 16 residues. CDR1 MNHEY and CDR2 SMNVEV come from the germline V gene (reference sequence). V gave up 6 bases and J gave up 2 bases; unmatched junction bases: 9. This CDR3 reads CASSWGTSRPTDTQYF. CDR3 nucleotides: TGTGCCAGCAGCTGGGGGACTAGCAGGCCCACAGATACGCAGTATTTT.

The chain has TRBV9 and TRBJ1-1; 9 positions agree with TRBD1. In germline, CDR1 is SGDLS, CDR2 YYNGEE. This CDR3 contains 18 residues. V shed 0 bases, J shed 0 bases, and the junction held 9 bases outside the gene matches. The CDR3 DNA follows: TGTGCCAGCAGCGTAGGACCAGGACAGGGGAGATTGAACACTGAAGCTTTCTTT. This sequence encodes CASSVGPGQGRLNTEAFF.

This clone was detected once. This sequence joins TRBV7-8 and TRBJ2-1; the match to TRBD2 covers 9 bases. The CDR3 runs 19 residues. J gave up 7 bases and V 5 bases, and 21 bases lay outside the gene matches. The germline V gene has CDR1 SGHVS and CDR2 FQNEAQ. The CDR3, as DNA: TGTGCCAGCAGCCGCCCGCCACCTCTGCGGGAGGGAGGTTTGAATGAGCAGTTCTTC. Its translation is CASSRPPPLREGGLNEQFF.

Here the CDR3 reads CASSLGQPTNEKLFF. As DNA, the CDR3 is TGTGCCAGCAGCTTGGGACAACCAACTAATGAAAAACTGTTTTTT. The rearrangement links TRBV5-6 to TRBJ1-4; no firm D call. The CDR3 sequence is 15 residues long. Trimming took 0 bases from V and 0 from J, leaving 6 bases between them. Germline V CDR1 and CDR2: SGHDT, YYEEEE.

V gene TRBV5-3 combines with J gene TRBJ2-7; tentatively, D is TRBD1 (7 bases). TRBV5-3 is flagged as an ORF with uncertain function. This CDR3 has 12 residues. Trimming stripped 4 bases from V and 5 bases from J, with 10 bases between. The CDR3 spells CARSPRGDEQYF. CDR3 in DNA: TGTGCCAGAAGCCCCAGGGGGGACGAGCAGTACTTC.

The chain uses TRBV6-4 and TRBJ2-1, with TRBD1 matching over 8 bases. Looked up from germline, CDR1 is MRHNA and CDR2 is SNTAGT. The CDR3 length is 16 residues. V lost 6 bases and J lost 4; bases outside the gene matches: 11. The CDR3 spells CASSKLRDRYYNEQFF. The DNA for the CDR3 is TGTGCCAGCAGCAAACTCCGGGACAGGTATTACAATGAGCAGTTCTTC.

This chain links TRBV5-6 with TRBJ2-5; D is possibly TRBD2 (7 bases). V lost 1 base and J 5 bases, leaving 18 bases between the germline ends. The CDR3 is 16 amino acids. Germline V gene sequence: CDR1 SGHDT, CDR2 YYEEEE. CDR3 DNA: TGTGCCAGCAGCTTGTCCCCCGGGGGGCTAGAGGAGACCCAGTACTTC. It translates to CASSLSPGGLEETQYF.

J is TRBJ1-3 and V is TRBV28, with TRBD1 matching over 9 bases. CDR1 and CDR2 (germline): MDHEN, SYDVKM. The CDR3 is 15 amino acids. The J segment lost 1 base and the V segment lost 5 bases, leaving 3 bases of the junction unmatched. CDR3 sequence (DNA): TGTGCCAGCAGTCAACAGGGGGCATCTGGAAACACCATATATTTT. Amino acid sequence: CASSQQGASGNTIYF. The full variable domain, rest sourced from reference TRBV28 and TRBJ1-3, is DVKVTQSSRYLVKRTGEKVFLECVQDMDHENMFWYRQDPGLGLRLIYFSYDVKMKEKGDIPEGYSVSREKKERFSLILESASTNQTSMYLCASSQQGASGNTIYFGEGSWLTVV.

The chain links TRBV5-4 to TRBJ2-3, with 7 bases matching TRBD2. The germline V gene encodes CDR1 SGHNT and CDR2 YYREEE (reference sequence). The CDR3 consists of 14 residues. V shed 4 bases and J 11 bases; nucleotides not matched to a gene: 13. CDR3 loop: CASSPGGPWEEQYF. For the CDR3, the DNA is TGTGCCAGCAGCCCGGGGGGACCGTGGGAGGAGCAGTATTTT.

This chain connects TRBV29-1 to TRBJ2-7; weak D call: TRBD1 (6 bases). Between the trimmed V and J ends, which lost 0 bases and 3 bases, there was a span of 6 bases. CDR3 length equals 12 residues. Germline-derived CDR1 and CDR2 are SQVTM and ANQGSEA. CDR3 region: CSVEDRGYEQYF. The CDR3 DNA reads TGCAGCGTTGAAGACAGGGGCTACGAGCAGTACTTC.

CDR3 nucleotides: TGTGCCAGCAGTCCCCAGATAGCTGGCAATGAGCAGTTCTTC. Its translation: CASSPQIAGNEQFF. The chain combines TRBV28 with TRBJ2-1, with D unclear. The CDR3 totals 14 residues. In germline, CDR1 is MDHEN, CDR2 SYDVKM. V lost 5 bases, J lost 6 bases, and 14 bases lay in between.

V is TRBV7-3 and J is TRBJ1-5; possible D gene TRBD1, 5 bases. This CDR3 comprises 16 residues. Germline CDR1 reads SGHTA; CDR2 reads FQGTGA. Trimming cost V 0 bases and J 4 bases, with 13 bases left between them. CDR3 nucleotide sequence: TGTGCCAGCAGCTTAACAGGGTCAGGGCAGAATCAGCCCCAGCATTTT. Amino acids: CASSLTGSGQNQPQHF.

The chain recombines TRBV15 with TRBJ1-4; D remains ambiguous. The germline CDR1 and CDR2 sequences are LNHNV and YYDKDF (reference sequence). V was cut by 2 bases and J by 8 bases, with 9 bases left in between. The CDR3 totals 13 residues. The CDR3 DNA sequence: TGTGCCACCAGCAGAAAACCCGGGGAAAAACTGTTTTTT. Translating gives CATSRKPGEKLFF.

The rearrangement links TRBV6-5 to TRBJ2-7; D might be TRBD2 (6 bases). The germline V and J ends were trimmed by 0 bases and 2 bases, with 14 bases remaining between them. Per germline, CDR1 MNHEY and CDR2 SVGAGI. The CDR3 is made up of 16 amino acids. The CDR3 region has the DNA TGTGCCAGCAGTTACTCGATTGGGACGGGAGCCTACGAGCAGTACTTC. It translates to CASSYSIGTGAYEQYF.

This clone showed up just a few times. V usage is TRBV9 and J usage is TRBJ1-2, with D tentatively TRBD1 (6 bases). V was shortened by 0 bases and J by 4 bases, with 10 bases between the two germline ends. This CDR3 spans 14 amino acids. The germline CDR1 and CDR2 sequences are SGDLS and YYNGEE. The CDR3 spells CASSVGGRAYGYTF. The CDR3 region has the DNA TGTGCCAGCAGCGTAGGGGGGCGGGCCTATGGCTACACCTTC.

For this clone: Mismatch with germline at one junction end may stem from a read error. The chain carries TRBV7-9 and TRBJ1-5; D uncertain. Germline values: CDR1 SEHNR, CDR2 FQNEAQ (reference sequence). The CDR3 is made up of 14 amino acids. CDR3 coding DNA: TGTTCCAGCAGCCTATCCCATAGCAATCAGCCCCAGCATTTT. Amino acid sequence: CSSSLSHSNQPQHF.